This TCR beta chain was captured in a study of Graves' ophthalmopathy and Graves' hyperthyroidism (dated by TCRdb to 2016 to 2019). Regarding the complete study: Peripheral blood was collected at initial diagnosis, before any treatment. The study used signatures of the TCR beta repertoire to tell Graves' ophthalmopathy apart from Graves' hyperthyroidism and to predict which patients would progress to ophthalmopathy. In total, 135 blood samples were TCR-sequenced: around 42 ophthalmopathy, some 75 hyperthyroidism and some 17 hyperthyroidism-to-ophthalmopathy patients. To explore V-J signatures that distinguish ophthalmopathy from hyperthyroidism, a discovery set of 95 to 100 patients was enrolled, made up of around 44 with ophthalmopathy and some 60 with stable hyperthyroidism. An independent validation cohort comprised around 19 hyperthyroidism patients and over 15 patients who later progressed from hyperthyroidism to ophthalmopathy. In roughly 6 hyperthyroidism patients, T-cell repertoires of thyroid tissue and blood were compared. Following sample collection, hyperthyroidism patients were given methimazole at a starting dose of 30 mg daily, and ophthalmopathy patients were given high-dose intravenous methylprednisolone. What the study reported, not specific to this receptor: Sample size was not predetermined statistically, and investigators were not blinded to group allocation. Most expanded thyroid clonotypes with frequency above 0.001 were also detected in blood, suggesting blood repertoires may reflect the thyroid immune response. In cross-validation, the 13-signature model distinguished ophthalmopathy from stable hyperthyroidism with 85% to 90% sensitivity and 81% to 83% specificity, and in the test set the corresponding values were about 80% and 75%. In validation, the model predicted ophthalmopathy progression with nearly 71% sensitivity and 72.22% specificity; roughly 12 predicted patients were CT-confirmed with GO in a median of about 6.2 months.

This clonotype was found many times. Its antigen is still unknown. Base qualities are not recorded, but no much larger clone differs from it by a single base. TCR beta CDR3 regions were amplified from RNA transcripts for repertoire sequencing. A first-round RT-PCR used HTBI primers with the Qiagen OneStep RT-PCR kit, followed by a second-round multiplex PCR, size selection and purification. Libraries were sequenced paired-end with 100 bp reads on an Illumina HiSeq2000. The study's processing was this. SOAPnuke was used to process the reads, removing any read that contained adapters or uncalled bases, had a mean Phred below 15, or lacked an exact match to the constant primer or identifier. COPE v1.2.5 was used to merge high-quality paired reads. Each unique nucleotide sequence was defined as a clonotype, and clonotypes were aligned to IMGT TRB V, D and J references with MiTCR v1.1. The analysis was limited to V-J combinations with a frequency above 0.0001, which together covered more than 99% of repertoires. For each V-J combination, a TCR clonal expansion and chaos score was defined as F50 clonal expansion divided by the chaos observed in the TCRdist matrix. Welch's t-statistics and random forest were used to reduce features to about a dozen V-J combinations, which were fed into a naive Bayes classifier. The similarity between thyroid and blood repertoires was quantified using the Morisita-Horn index. TCRdb redid the processing of the public reads, applying fastp at Q25 and MiXCR, and retained in-frame beta chains. Every CDR3 protein is listed once, alongside the most common genes and DNA of its rows. TCRdb's processing, not the authors', yielded these V and J calls. The sample yields hundreds of thousands of distinct CDR3 sequences; about two fifths were counted once. The ten top clones hold 3.3% of the sample.

The CDR3 measures 13 amino acids from cysteine to phenylalanine. Only the CDR3 DNA is retained, 39 bases long and in frame from the first base. The germline ends are 13 bases apart after V is trimmed by 3 bases and J by 7 bases. CDR1 and CDR2, looked up from the germline V gene, are SQVTM and ANQGSEA. Ophthalmopathy patients were characterized by moderately to severely active disease, a Clinical Activity Score of at least 3, a NOSPECS grade of at least 4, and a disease duration under 3 months. Patients were excluded if they had other autoimmune diseases, uncontrolled infections, pregnancy or lactation. Diagnosis relied on clinical symptoms, serum thyroxine, TRAb, thyroid ultrasound and orbital computed tomography. Using Ficoll-Paque density gradient centrifugation, PBMCs were isolated from roughly 9.2 ml of fresh peripheral blood. Total RNA was extracted using Trizol reagent, and RNA quality was checked on an Agilent 2100 Bioanalyzer.

The source material was peripheral blood. The sequence came from an adult man with Graves' ophthalmopathy. In this chain, TRBV29-1 is recombined with TRBJ1-5, with the D gene call left open. In nucleotide form, the sequence is TGCAGCGTTGAGAGGTGGCCCGGGCAGCCCCAGCATTTT. This yields the protein CSVERWPGQPQHF. Here the CDR3 is joined to the reference TRBV29-1 and TRBJ1-5 genes, and the full variable domain is: SAVISQKPSRDICQRGTSLTIQCQVDSQVTMMFWYRQQPGQSLTLIATANQGSEATYESGFVIDKFPISRPNLTFSTLTVSNMSPEDSSIYLCSVERWPGQPQHFGDGTRLSIL.